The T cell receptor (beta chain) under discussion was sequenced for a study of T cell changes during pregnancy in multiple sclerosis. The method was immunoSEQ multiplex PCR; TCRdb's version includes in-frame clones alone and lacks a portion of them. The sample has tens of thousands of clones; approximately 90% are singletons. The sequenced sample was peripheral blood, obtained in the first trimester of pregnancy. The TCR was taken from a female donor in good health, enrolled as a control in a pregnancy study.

For the CDR3, the DNA is TGTGCCAGTAGTCCCGGGGGACGGTTCTCTGGAAACACCATATATTTT. Protein sequence: CASSPGGRFSGNTIYF. The chain has TRBV19 and TRBJ1-3; D may be TRBD1 (5 bases). Trimming took 5 bases from V and 0 from J, leaving 14 bases between them. The length of the CDR3 is 16 residues. Germline V gives CDR1 LNHDA, CDR2 SQIVND (reference sequence). The full variable domain, completed using reference TRBV19 and TRBJ1-3, is DGGITQSPKYLFRKEGQNVTLSCEQNLNHDAMYWYRQDPGQGLRLIYYSQIVNDFQKGDIAEGYSVSREKKESFPLTVTSAQKNPTAFYLCASSPGGRFSGNTIYFGEGSWLTVV.